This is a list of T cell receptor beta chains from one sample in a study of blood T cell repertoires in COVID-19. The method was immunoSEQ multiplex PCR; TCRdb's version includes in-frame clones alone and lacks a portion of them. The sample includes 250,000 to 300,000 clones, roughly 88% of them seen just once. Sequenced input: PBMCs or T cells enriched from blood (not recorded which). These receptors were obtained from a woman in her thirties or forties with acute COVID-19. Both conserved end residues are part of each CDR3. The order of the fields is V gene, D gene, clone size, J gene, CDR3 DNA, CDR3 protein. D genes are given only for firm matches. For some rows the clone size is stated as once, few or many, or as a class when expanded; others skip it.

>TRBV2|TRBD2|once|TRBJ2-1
TGTGCCAGCACCCCCGGTCGTAGGCTAGCGGGGGGGCGCAGGCGAGACAATGAGCAGTTCTTC
CASTPGRRLAGGRRRDNEQFF
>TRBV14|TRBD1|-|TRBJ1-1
TGTGCCAGCCAAGGAGACAGGGGAACTGAAGCTTTCTTT
CASQGDRGTEAFF
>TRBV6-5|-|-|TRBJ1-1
TGTGCCAGCAAGCGGACGGCCAGCACTGAAGCTTTCTTT
CASKRTASTEAFF
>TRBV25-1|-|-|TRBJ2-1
TGTGCCAGCAGTTGGTCGGGAGAGGTGAATGAGCAGTTCTTC
CASSWSGEVNEQFF
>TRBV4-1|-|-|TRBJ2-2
TGCGCCAGCAGCCTAATACCGCCAGACTGGGGGCTAAACACCGGGGAGCTGTTTTTT
CASSLIPPDWGLNTGELFF
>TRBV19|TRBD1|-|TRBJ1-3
TGTGCCAGTAGGCCGAGACAGGGTTGGCGTGGAAACACCATATATTTT
CASRPRQGWRGNTIYF
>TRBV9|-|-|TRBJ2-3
TGTGCCAGCAGCTGGGGGATGGGGAGCGGGGATACGCAGTATTTT
CASSWGMGSGDTQYF
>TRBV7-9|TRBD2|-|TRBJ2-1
TGTGCCAGCAGCGCCGGGACTAGCGGTTACAATGAGCAGTTCTTC
CASSAGTSGYNEQFF
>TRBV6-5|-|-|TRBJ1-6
TGTGCCAGCACTAACCTGGGGCAGGGGAATTCACCCCTCCACTTT
CASTNLGQGNSPLHF
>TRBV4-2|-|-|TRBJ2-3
TGTGCCAGCAGCCAAACAACAGGTTTTGGGGTAGATACGCAGTATTTT
CASSQTTGFGVDTQYF
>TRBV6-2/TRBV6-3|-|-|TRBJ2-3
TGTGCCAGCAGTTCGAGCGGCTGGACAGATACGCAGTATTTT
CASSSSGWTDTQYF
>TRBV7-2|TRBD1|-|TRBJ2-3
TGTGCCAGCAGCTTAGCGGGGACAGCTACCACAGATACGCAGTATTTT
CASSLAGTATTDTQYF
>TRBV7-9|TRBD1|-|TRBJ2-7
TGTGCCAGCAGGGGACAGGCTTACTTCTCCTACGAGCAGTACTTC
CASRGQAYFSYEQYF
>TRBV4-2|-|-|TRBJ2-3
TGTGCCAGCAGCCAAGGGAGGAGGAAGGGAGACAAAGATACGCAGTATTTT
CASSQGRRKGDKDTQYF
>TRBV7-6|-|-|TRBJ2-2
TGTGCCAGCAGCGTACCGGACTTACCTGGCGGGGAGCTGTTTTTT
CASSVPDLPGGELFF
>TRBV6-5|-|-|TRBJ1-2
TGTGCCAGCAGTTACGAGGGGAGGGGAAATGGCTACACCTTC
CASSYEGRGNGYTF
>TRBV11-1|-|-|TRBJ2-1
TGTGCCAGCAGCTTAAGTCCAGCGGGCTACAATGAGCAGTTCTTC
CASSLSPAGYNEQFF
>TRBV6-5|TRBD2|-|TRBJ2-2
TGTGCCAGCACCCGGACTAGCGGAAACACCGGGGAGCTGTTTTTT
CASTRTSGNTGELFF
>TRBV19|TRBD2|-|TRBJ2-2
TGTGCCAGTAGTATAGGGGCTAGCGGGAGGTCCGGGGAGCTGTTTTTT
CASSIGASGRSGELFF
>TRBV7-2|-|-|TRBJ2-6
TGTGCCAGCAGCTTAGTAGGGGGGGCTGGGGCCAACGTCCTGACTTTC
CASSLVGGAGANVLTF